This T cell receptor beta chain was profiled in a study of regulatory T cells in long-lasting Graves disease. The study's findings and limits: Accuracy could have been hurt by small sample size.

The time point denotes: newly diagnosed GD, antithyroid drugs for less than 3 months. Scientists built the TCR library using RNA that was extracted from PBMCs. At least ten counts were recorded for this clonotype. What it binds is unknown. CDR3 length: 11 residues. Germline V gene lookup returns CDR1 SQVTM and CDR2 ANQGSEA. Trimming stripped 5 bases from V and 8 bases from J, with 12 bases between. Building the TCR beta libraries relied on iRepertoire HTBI primers, and CDR3 regions underwent Arm-PCR. MiXCR was run by TCRdb on the multiplex PCR reads, yielding one entry per CDR3 protein. The sample holds about 540,000 distinct CDR3 sequences, about 14% seen once. These same records also appear under a second study, on T cells in Graves' hyperthyroidism and ophthalmopathy. As that report states: Most expanded thyroid clonotypes above 0.001 also appeared in blood.

The source is a man aged 25 to 45 with Graves disease. V is TRBV29-1 and J is TRBJ1-2; D is possibly TRBD1 (6 bases). Sequenced material: peripheral blood mononuclear cells (PBMCs), taken at new diagnosis, from a patient treated with antithyroid drugs. This CDR3 reads CSVFSGGGYTF. The DNA of the CDR3 is TGCAGCGTTTTCAGTGGGGGCGGCTACACCTTC.